This TCR beta chain was identified during a study of blood T cell repertoires in COVID-19 (dated by TCRdb to the early 2020s). Concerning the study at large: Samples from collaborators originated in the United States, Italy and Spain and spanned both the acute and convalescent phases of COVID-19. Subjects who had been exposed to COVID-19, were actively infected with it, or had recovered from it provided the deeply sampled blood TCRbeta repertoires that made up the dataset. Samples came from the ongoing ImmuneRACE study (first 160 participants) plus 1,254 subjects from 6 global collaborators. Nearly every sample came with metadata listing a de-identified subject ID, COVID-19 status, age in years and sex. Where available, HLA class I and class II types were obtained from metadata supplied by the sample provider rather than from assay-based typing. The repertoires were released in a freely available public database meant as a resource for research on the immune response to SARS-CoV-2. The prospective study material was composed of cDNA or gDNA derived from T cells, B-cell-depleted T cells, or PBMCs. The investigation overall reported the following: Clinical and demographic metadata were provided uncurated, with the amount varying by source and participant.

The CDR3 spans 13 residues, from the cysteine through the phenylalanine. This entry keeps only the CDR3 DNA: 39 bases, framed from base 1. V trim: 3 bases; J trim: 4 bases; unmatched bases: 1. CDR1 SGDLS and CDR2 YYNGEE were looked up in the germline V gene. Collaborating institutions collected whole blood in K2EDTA tubes following their own protocols. For TCRbeta analysis, collaborator samples were shipped as frozen whole blood, as isolated PBMCs, or as DNA extracted from either sample type. As regards this clone: The antigen it recognizes is unknown. One base away there is no much larger clone; base qualities are not given.

TCRbeta CDR3 regions were amplified from genomic DNA using the immunoSEQ Assay, a bias-controlled multiplex PCR. Concerning the study's data processing: Within the assay, amplification of reference gene primers was used to estimate how many nucleated cells each sample contained. To quantify the absolute abundance of each unique TCRbeta CDR3 rearrangement, sequence reads were collapsed and filtered. For each sample, productive Simpson clonality was calculated by taking the square root of Simpson's diversity index across productive rearrangements. TCRdb took over this immuneACCESS table, retaining in-frame rearrangements with V and J assigned. Such tables are incomplete; in checked studies, under half of the missing clones stem from an unresolved V gene, and the remainder is unexplained. That table is the source of V, J and clone size, and D and trimming were worked out from the DNA. The sample profile shows about 360,000 clones; around 87% of them were found once. The ten largest make up about 3% of the sample.

The chain links TRBV9 with TRBJ1-2, with TRBD1 matching 9 junction bases. The specimen sequenced was peripheral blood. The TCR was taken from a human donor in a cohort sampled during active COVID-19. The CDR3 region reads CASSGDRAYGYTF. The DNA reads as follows: TGTGCCAGCAGCGGGGACAGGGCCTATGGCTACACCTTC.